This entry lists 9 T cell receptor beta chains sequenced from one sample in a study of control samples from healthy donors and cancer patients. Produced via immunoSEQ multiplex PCR; TCRdb's table is partial and in-frame only. The data contain more than 150,000 clones, approximately 92% of them singletons. The sequenced sample was blood. The receptors were sampled from a man aged 18 to 30 in good health.

The V call is TRBV5-4, the J call TRBJ2-5; D possibly corresponds to TRBD2 (6 bases). The germline V gene has CDR1 SGHNT and CDR2 YYREEE (reference sequence). V was shortened by 4 bases and J by 2 bases, with 21 bases between the two germline ends. The CDR3 consists of 17 residues. CDR3 protein: CASSPPPGVGGQETQYF. The CDR3 region has the DNA TGTGCCAGCAGCCCACCCCCCGGCGTTGGAGGGCAAGAGACCCAGTACTTC.

This chain connects TRBV2 to TRBJ1-2; D perhaps matches TRBD1 (5 bases). Trimming stripped 7 bases from V and 3 bases from J, with 9 bases between. Germline CDR1 is SNHLY and CDR2 is FYNNEI. CDR3 size: 12 residues. The CDR3 sequence: CASIGGDYGYTF. The CDR3 DNA reads as TGTGCCAGCATTGGGGGTGACTATGGCTACACCTTC.

The V gene is TRBV28, the J gene TRBJ1-5; 10 bases are a match to TRBD1. CDR1 and CDR2 (germline): MDHEN, SYDVKM. Losses at the gene ends were 7 bases for V and 5 bases for J; bases not matched to a gene: 5. CDR3 length: 14 amino acids. In DNA form, the CDR3 reads TGTGCCAGCATCTGGACAGGGGGTCATCAGCCCCAGCATTTT. As protein: CASIWTGGHQPQHF.

The chain carries TRBV25-1 and TRBJ1-2, with D unresolved. This CDR3 is 15 amino acids long. Trimming stripped 0 bases from V and 6 bases from J, with 14 bases between. Germline V gene sequence: CDR1 MGHDK, CDR2 SYGVNS. The CDR3 loop is CASSEYDRGTDGYTF. CDR3 in DNA: TGTGCCAGCAGTGAATATGATCGGGGAACTGATGGCTACACCTTC.

The chain recombines TRBV5-6 with TRBJ2-1, with TRBD2 matching over 7 bases. The CDR3 is made up of 15 amino acids. J gave up 0 bases and V 3 bases, and 3 bases lay outside the gene matches. Germline V gene sequence: CDR1 SGHDT, CDR2 YYEEEE. The CDR3 DNA reads TGTGCCAGCAGCTCCGGGGGGTCCTCCTACAATGAGCAGTTCTTC. This encodes CASSSGGSSYNEQFF.

V gene TRBV5-1 combines with J gene TRBJ2-2; possibly TRBD1 for D (6 bases). The germline V gene encodes CDR1 SGHRS and CDR2 YFSETQ. The V and J ends lost 2 bases and 1 base respectively, with 9 bases between them. This CDR3 has 15 residues. Written as DNA, the CDR3 is TGCGCCAGCAGCTTTGGGACAAAGAACACCGGGGAGCTGTTTTTT. This encodes CASSFGTKNTGELFF.

V gene TRBV9 combines with J gene TRBJ2-7; either TRBD1 or TRBD2 may fit D (5 bases each). V was trimmed by 1 base and J by 0 bases, leaving 8 bases between them. The CDR3 consists of 14 residues. Germline V CDR1 and CDR2: SGDLS, YYNGEE. The DNA for the CDR3 is TGTGCCAGCAGCGTAACCGGGACCTCCTACGAGCAGTACTTC. Its protein product is CASSVTGTSYEQYF.

The chain joins TRBV7-9 to TRBJ2-3; 8 nucleotides match TRBD2. The trim removed 5 bases at V and 1 base at J, leaving 8 bases unmatched. In germline, CDR1 is SEHNR, CDR2 FQNEAQ (reference sequence). CDR3 length: 16 residues. CDR3 loop: CASSDIAGKRTDTQYF. In DNA form, the CDR3 reads TGTGCCAGCAGCGATATAGCGGGGAAACGCACAGATACGCAGTATTTT.

The table lists this clone with a count of one. V is TRBV2 and J is TRBJ2-4, with 15 bases that match TRBD2. In germline, CDR1 is SNHLY, CDR2 FYNNEI. The CDR3 length is 21 residues. V shed 0 bases, J shed 0 bases, and the junction held 9 bases outside the gene matches. The CDR3 is CASSEAETGLAGGLAKNIQYF. CDR3 sequence (DNA): TGTGCCAGCAGTGAAGCGGAAACGGGACTAGCGGGGGGACTAGCCAAAAACATTCAGTACTTC.